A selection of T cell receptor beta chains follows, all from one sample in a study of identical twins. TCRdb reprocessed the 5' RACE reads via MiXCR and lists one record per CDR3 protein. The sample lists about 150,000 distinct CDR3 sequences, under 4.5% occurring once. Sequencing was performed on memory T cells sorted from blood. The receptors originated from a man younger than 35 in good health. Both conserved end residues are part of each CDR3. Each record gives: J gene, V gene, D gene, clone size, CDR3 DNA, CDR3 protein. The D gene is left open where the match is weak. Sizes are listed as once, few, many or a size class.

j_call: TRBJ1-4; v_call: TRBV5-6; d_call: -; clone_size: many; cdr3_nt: TGTGCCAGCAGCTTGTACAGGCTCAATGAAAAACTGTTTTTT; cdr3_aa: CASSLYRLNEKLFF
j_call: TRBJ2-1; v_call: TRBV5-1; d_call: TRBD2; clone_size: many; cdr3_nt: TGCGCCAGCAAGGAGACTAGCGGTTCGAATGAGCAGTTCTTC; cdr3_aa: CASKETSGSNEQFF
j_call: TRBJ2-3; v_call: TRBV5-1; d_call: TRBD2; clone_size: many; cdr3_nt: TGCGCCAGCAGCTTGGAAAGAGCGGGAGGGCCAGGAGATACGCAGTATTTT; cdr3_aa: CASSLERAGGPGDTQYF
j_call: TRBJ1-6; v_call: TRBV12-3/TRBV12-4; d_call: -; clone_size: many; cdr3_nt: TGTGCCAGCAGTTTTCGCAACAATAATTCACCCCTCCACTTT; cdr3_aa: CASSFRNNNSPLHF
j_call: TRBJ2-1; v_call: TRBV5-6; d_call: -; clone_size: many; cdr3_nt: TGTGCCAGCAGCTTGGTGGGGTCCGGAAATGAGCAGTTCTTC; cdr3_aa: CASSLVGSGNEQFF
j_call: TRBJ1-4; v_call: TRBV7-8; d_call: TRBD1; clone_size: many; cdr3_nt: TGTGCCAGCAGCACTCCGGGACAGGGGGTTTGGAATGAAAAACTGTTTTTT; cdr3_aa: CASSTPGQGVWNEKLFF
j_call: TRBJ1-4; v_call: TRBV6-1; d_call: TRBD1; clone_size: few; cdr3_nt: TGTGCCAGCAGCCAAGACAGGGGAACTAATGAAAAACTGTTTTTT; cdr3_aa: CASSQDRGTNEKLFF
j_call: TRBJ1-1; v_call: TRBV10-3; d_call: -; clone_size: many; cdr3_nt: TGTGCCATCAGTGATCAGGGGAATACTGAAGCTTTCTTT; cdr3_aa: CAISDQGNTEAFF
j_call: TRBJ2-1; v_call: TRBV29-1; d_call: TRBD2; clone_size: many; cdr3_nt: TGCAGCGCCTTGACTAGCGGGAGGGCAAACTTAAATGAGCAGTTCTTC; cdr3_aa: CSALTSGRANLNEQFF
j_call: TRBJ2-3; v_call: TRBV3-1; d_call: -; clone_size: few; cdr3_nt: TGTGCCAGCAGCCGAACGGACGGAATAGATACGCAGTATTTT; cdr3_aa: CASSRTDGIDTQYF
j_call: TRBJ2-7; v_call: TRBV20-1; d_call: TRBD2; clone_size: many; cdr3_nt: TGCAGTGCTAGAGGATCGAGCGGGAGTTACGAGCAGTACTTC; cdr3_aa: CSARGSSGSYEQYF
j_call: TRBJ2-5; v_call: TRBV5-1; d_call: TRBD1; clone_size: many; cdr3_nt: TGCGCCAGCAGCTTACAGGGGGCCCAAGAGACCCAGTACTTC; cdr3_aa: CASSLQGAQETQYF
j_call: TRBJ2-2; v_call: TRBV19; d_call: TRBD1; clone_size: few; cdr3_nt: TGTGCCAGTACCCGACAGGGGGTAAATCTGAACACCGGGGAGCTGTTTTTT; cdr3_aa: CASTRQGVNLNTGELFF